This T cell receptor beta chain was captured in a study of blood T cell repertoires in COVID-19. TCRdb keeps only in-frame clones here, not all; method: immunoSEQ multiplex PCR. Found here are 120,000 to 150,000 clones, roughly 90% of them singletons; the top ten hold under 2%. Sequenced input: peripheral blood. The receptor comes from a human donor in a cohort sampled during active COVID-19.

As DNA, the CDR3 is TGCAGCGTTCATAGCAATCAGCCCCAGCATTTT. Translating gives CSVHSNQPQHF. This sequence joins TRBV29-1 and TRBJ1-5; no reliable D call. Looked up from germline, CDR1 is SQVTM and CDR2 is ANQGSEA. Trimming stripped 5 bases from V and 0 bases from J, with 2 bases between. CDR3 length: 11 residues.